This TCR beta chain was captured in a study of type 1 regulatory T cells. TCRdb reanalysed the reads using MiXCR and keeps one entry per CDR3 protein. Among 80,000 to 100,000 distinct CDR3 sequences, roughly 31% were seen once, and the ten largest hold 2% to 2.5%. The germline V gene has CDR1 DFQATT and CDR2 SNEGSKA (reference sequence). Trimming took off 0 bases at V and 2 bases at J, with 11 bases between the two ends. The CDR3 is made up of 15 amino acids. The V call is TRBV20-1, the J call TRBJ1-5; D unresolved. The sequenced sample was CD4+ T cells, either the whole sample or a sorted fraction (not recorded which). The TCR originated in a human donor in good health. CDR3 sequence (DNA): TGCAGTGCTAGAGAACCAGTGAAGGGCAATCAGCCCCAGCATTTT. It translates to CSAREPVKGNQPQHF.